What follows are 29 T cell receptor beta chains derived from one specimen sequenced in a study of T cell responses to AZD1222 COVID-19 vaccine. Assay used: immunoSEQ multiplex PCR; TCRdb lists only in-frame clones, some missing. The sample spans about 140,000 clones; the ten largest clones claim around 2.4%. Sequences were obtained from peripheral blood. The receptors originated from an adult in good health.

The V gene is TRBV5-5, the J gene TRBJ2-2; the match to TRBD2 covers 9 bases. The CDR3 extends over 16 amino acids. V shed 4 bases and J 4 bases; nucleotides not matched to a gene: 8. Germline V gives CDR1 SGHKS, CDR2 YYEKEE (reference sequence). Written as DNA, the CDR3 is TGTGCCAGCAGCCGATTAGCGGGGGTTTTCACCGGGGAGCTGTTTTTT. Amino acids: CASSRLAGVFTGELFF.

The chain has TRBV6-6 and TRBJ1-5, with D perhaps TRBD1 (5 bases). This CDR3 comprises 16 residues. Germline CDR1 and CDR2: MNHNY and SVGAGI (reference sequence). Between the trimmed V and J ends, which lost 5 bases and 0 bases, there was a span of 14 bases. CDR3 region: CASSKITGDSNQPQHF. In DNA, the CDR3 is TGTGCCAGCAGTAAGATTACAGGTGATAGCAATCAGCCCCAGCATTTT.

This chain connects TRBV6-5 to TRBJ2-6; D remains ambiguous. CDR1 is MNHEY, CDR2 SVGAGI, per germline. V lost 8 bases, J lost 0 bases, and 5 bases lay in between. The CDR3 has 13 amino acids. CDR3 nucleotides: TGTGCCAGCGCAAGCTCTGGGGCCAACGTCCTGACTTTC. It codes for CASASSGANVLTF.

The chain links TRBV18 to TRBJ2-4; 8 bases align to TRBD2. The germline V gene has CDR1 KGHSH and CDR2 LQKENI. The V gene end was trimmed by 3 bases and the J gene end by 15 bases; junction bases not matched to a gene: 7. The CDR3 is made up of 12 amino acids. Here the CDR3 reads CASSPSGGGAYF. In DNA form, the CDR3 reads TGTGCCAGCTCACCCTCGGGGGGGGGAGCGTACTTC. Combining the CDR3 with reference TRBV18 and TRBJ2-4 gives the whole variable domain NAGVMQNPRHLVRRRGQEARLRCSPMKGHSHVYWYRQLPEEGLKFMVYLQKENIIDESGMPKERFSAEFPKEGPSILRIQQVVRGDSAAYFCASSPSGGGAYFGAGTRLSVL.

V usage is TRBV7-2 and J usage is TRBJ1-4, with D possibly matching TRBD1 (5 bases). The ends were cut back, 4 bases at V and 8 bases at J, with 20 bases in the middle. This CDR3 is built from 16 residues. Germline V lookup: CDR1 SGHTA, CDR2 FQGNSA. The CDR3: CASSSMGGFLQEKLFF. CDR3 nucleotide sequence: TGTGCCAGCAGCTCCATGGGGGGGTTTCTCCAAGAAAAACTGTTTTTT.

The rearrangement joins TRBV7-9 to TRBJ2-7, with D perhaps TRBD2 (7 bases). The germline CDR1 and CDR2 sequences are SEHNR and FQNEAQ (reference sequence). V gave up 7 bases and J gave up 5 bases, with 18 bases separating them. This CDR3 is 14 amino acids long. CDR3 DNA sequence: TGTGCCAGCACTCTGGGGGGGGGCCAGGACGAGCAGTACTTC. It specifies CASTLGGGQDEQYF.

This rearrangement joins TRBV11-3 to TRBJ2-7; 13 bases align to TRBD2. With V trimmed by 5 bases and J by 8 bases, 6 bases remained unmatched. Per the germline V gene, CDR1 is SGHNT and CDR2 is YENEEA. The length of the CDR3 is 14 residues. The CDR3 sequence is CASSKTSGGQQQYF. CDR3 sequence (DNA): TGTGCCAGCAGCAAGACTAGCGGGGGGCAACAGCAGTACTTC.

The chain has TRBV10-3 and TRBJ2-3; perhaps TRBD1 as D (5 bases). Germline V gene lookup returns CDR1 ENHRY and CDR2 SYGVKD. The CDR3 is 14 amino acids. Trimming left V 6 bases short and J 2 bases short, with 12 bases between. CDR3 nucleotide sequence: TGTGCCATCAGAGGGGCTGGGAACACAGATACGCAGTATTTT. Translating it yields CAIRGAGNTDTQYF.

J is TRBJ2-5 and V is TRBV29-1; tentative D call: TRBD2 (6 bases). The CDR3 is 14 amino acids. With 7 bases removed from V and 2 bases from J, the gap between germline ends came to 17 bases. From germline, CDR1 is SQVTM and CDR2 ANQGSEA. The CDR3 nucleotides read TGCAGCGGAAGGGACTTTAAACTACAAGAGACCCAGTACTTC. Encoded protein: CSGRDFKLQETQYF.

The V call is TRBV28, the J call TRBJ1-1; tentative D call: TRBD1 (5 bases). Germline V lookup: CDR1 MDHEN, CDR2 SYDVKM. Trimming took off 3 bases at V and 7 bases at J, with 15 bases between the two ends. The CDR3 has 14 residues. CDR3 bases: TGTGCCAGCAGTTTCGTAGGGGATTTTGATGAAGCTTTCTTT. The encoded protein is CASSFVGDFDEAFF.

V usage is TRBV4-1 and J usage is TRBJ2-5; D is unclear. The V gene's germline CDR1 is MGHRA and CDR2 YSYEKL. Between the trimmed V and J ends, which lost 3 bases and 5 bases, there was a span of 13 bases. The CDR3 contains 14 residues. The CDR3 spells CASSQQEVGETQYF. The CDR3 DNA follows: TGCGCCAGCAGCCAGCAAGAAGTGGGCGAGACCCAGTACTTC.

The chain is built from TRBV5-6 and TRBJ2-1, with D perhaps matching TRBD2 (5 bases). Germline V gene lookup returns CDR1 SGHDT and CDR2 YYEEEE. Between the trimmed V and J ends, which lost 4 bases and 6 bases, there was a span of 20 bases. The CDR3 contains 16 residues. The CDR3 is CASSQLPGLGGNEQFF. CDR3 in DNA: TGTGCCAGCAGCCAGTTGCCGGGGTTAGGAGGCAATGAGCAGTTCTTC.

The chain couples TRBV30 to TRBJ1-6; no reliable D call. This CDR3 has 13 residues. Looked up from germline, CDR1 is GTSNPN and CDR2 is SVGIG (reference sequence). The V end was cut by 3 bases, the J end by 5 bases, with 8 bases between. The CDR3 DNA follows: TGTGCCTGGAGATTCACCGATAATTCACCCCTCCACTTT. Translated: CAWRFTDNSPLHF.

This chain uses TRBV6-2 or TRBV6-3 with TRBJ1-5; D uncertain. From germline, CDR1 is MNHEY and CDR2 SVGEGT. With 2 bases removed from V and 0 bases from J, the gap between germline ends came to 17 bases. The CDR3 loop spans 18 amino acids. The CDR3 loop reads CASSYPAKRLYSNQPQHF. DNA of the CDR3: TGTGCCAGCAGTTACCCAGCGAAGCGACTTTATAGCAATCAGCCCCAGCATTTT.

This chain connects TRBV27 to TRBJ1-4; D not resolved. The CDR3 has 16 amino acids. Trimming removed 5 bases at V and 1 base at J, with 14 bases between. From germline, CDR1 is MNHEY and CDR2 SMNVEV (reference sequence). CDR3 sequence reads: CASSLVPWGTNEKLFF. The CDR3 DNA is TGTGCCAGCAGTCTCGTTCCATGGGGAACTAATGAAAAACTGTTTTTT.

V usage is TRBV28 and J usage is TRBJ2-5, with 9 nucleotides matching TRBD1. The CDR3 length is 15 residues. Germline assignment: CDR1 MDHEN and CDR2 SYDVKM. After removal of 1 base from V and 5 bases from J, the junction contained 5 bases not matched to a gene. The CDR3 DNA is TGTGCCAGCAGTTTATTAGGGACAGGGAGGGAGACCCAGTACTTC. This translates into CASSLLGTGRETQYF.

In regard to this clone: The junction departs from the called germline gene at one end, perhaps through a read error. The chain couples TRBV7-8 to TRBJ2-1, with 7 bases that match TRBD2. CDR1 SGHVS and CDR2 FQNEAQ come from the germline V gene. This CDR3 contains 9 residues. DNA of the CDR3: TGTGCCAGCGGCCCGGGGGGAGTCTTC. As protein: CASGPGGVF.

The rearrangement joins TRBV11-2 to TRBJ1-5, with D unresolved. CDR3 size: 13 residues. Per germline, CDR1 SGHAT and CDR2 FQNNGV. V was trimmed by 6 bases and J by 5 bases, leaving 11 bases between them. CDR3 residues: CASSASSHQPQHF. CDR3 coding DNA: TGTGCCAGCAGTGCTAGTTCACATCAGCCCCAGCATTTT.

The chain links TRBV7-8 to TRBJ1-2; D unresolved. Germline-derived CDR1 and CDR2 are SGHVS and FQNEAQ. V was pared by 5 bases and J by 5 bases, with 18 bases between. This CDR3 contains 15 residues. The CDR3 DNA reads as TGTGCCAGCAGCCGTCACAGTGATTCTTCATATGGCTACACCTTC. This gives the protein CASSRHSDSSYGYTF.

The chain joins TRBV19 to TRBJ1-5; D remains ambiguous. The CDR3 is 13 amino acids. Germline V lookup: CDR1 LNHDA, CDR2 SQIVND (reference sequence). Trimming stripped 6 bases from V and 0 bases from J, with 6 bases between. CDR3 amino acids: CASRRVSNQPQHF. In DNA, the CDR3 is TGTGCCAGTAGGAGAGTTAGCAATCAGCCCCAGCATTTT.

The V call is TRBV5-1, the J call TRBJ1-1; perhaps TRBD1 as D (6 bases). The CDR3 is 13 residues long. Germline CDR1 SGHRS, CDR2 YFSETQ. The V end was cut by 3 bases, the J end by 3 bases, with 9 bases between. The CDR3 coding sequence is TGCGCCAGCAGCTCACAGGGCTACACTGAAGCTTTCTTT. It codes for CASSSQGYTEAFF.

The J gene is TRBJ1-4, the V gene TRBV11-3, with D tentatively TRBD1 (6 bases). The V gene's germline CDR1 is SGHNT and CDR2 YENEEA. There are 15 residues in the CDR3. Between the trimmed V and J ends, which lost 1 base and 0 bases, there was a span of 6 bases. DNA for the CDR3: TGTGCCAGCAGCTTAGGACAGGCAACTAATGAAAAACTGTTTTTT. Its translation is CASSLGQATNEKLFF.

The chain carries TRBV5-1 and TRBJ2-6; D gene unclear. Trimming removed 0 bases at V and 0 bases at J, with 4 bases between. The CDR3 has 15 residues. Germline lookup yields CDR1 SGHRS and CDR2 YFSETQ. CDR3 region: CASSLESSGANVLTF. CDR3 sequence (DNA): TGCGCCAGCAGCTTGGAGAGCTCTGGGGCCAACGTCCTGACTTTC. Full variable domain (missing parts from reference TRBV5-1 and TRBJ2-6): KAGVTQTPRYLIKTRGQQVTLSCSPISGHRSVSWYQQTPGQGLQFLFEYFSETQRNKGNFPGRFSGRQFSNSRSEMNVSTLELGDSALYLCASSLESSGANVLTFGAGSRLTVL.

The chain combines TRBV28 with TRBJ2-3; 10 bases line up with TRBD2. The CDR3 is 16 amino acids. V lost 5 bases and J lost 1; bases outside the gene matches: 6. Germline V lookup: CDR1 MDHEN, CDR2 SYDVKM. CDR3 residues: CASSPAGTSGTDTQYF. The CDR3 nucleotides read TGTGCCAGCAGTCCGGCCGGGACTAGCGGCACAGATACGCAGTATTTT.

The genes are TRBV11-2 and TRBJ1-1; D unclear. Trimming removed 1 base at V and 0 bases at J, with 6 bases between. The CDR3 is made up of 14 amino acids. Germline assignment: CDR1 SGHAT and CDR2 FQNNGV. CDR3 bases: TGTGCCAGCAGCTTAGTTCGAGTGAACACTGAAGCTTTCTTT. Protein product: CASSLVRVNTEAFF.

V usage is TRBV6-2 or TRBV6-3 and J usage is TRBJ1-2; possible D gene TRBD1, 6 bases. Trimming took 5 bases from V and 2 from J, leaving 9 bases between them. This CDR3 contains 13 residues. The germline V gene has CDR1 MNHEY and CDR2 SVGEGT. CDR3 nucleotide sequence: TGTGCCAGCAGTAACACAGGGAACTATGGCTACACCTTC. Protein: CASSNTGNYGYTF.

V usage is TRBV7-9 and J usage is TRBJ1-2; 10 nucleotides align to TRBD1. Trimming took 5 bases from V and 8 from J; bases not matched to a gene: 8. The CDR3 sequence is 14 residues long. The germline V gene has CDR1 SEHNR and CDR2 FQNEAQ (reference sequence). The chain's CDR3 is CASSRLGTGEGYTF. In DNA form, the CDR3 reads TGTGCCAGCAGCCGCCTGGGGACAGGGGAAGGCTACACCTTC.

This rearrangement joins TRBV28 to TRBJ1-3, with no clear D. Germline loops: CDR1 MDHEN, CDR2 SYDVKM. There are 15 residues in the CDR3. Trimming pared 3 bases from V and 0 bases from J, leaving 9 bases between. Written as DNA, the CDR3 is TGTGCCAGCAGTTTTACGGGGTCCTCTGGAAACACCATATATTTT. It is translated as CASSFTGSSGNTIYF.

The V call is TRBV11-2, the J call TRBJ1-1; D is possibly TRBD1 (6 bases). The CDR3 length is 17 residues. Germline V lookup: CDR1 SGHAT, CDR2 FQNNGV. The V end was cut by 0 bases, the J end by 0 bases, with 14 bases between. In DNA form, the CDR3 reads TGTGCCAGCAGCTTAGATGTGCCTAGGACAGTGAACACTGAAGCTTTCTTT. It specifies CASSLDVPRTVNTEAFF.